Listed here are 25 T cell receptor beta chains from one sample, sequenced in a study of control samples from healthy donors and cancer patients. Data came from immunoSEQ multiplex PCR; TCRdb stores just in-frame clones and leaves some out. This sample yields fewer than 90,000 clones, of which roughly 94% are seen a single time; about 6% belongs to the top ten. The sequenced sample consisted of blood. These receptors were collected from a woman aged 40 to 49 in good health.

This rearrangement joins TRBV18 to TRBJ1-3; unclear D gene. The length of the CDR3 is 13 residues. Germline assignment: CDR1 KGHSH and CDR2 LQKENI. V dropped 3 bases and J dropped 4 bases, with 7 bases sitting between them. CDR3 in amino acids: CASSPTAGNTIYF. The CDR3 DNA sequence: TGTGCCAGCTCACCGACGGCAGGAAACACCATATATTTT.

The gene calls are TRBV19 and TRBJ2-7; TRBD2 aligns across 9 bases. This CDR3 spans 16 amino acids. Germline CDR1 reads LNHDA; CDR2 reads SQIVND (reference sequence). The ends lost 5 bases at V and 0 bases at J; junction bases unmatched: 8. CDR3 coding DNA: TGTGCCAGTAGTGACTCAGCGGGAGGAGCCTCCTACGAGCAGTACTTC. Its protein product is CASSDSAGGASYEQYF.

The rearrangement uses TRBV4-1 and TRBJ2-1; the D gene is possibly TRBD2 (5 bases). V lost 1 base and J lost 8, with 12 bases in between. The CDR3 spans 14 residues. Per the germline V gene, CDR1 is MGHRA and CDR2 is YSYEKL. The CDR3 is CASSQVNGIHEQFF. In nucleotides, the CDR3 is TGCGCCAGCAGCCAAGTGAACGGGATCCATGAGCAGTTCTTC.

This clone appeared a single time. This chain uses TRBV30 with TRBJ2-3; D is unresolved. This CDR3 contains 11 residues. In germline, CDR1 is GTSNPN, CDR2 SVGIG (reference sequence). Deletions cut 2 bases from V and 5 bases from J, with 5 bases between. The CDR3 nucleotides read TGTGCCTGGAGTCCCAGAGATACGCAGTATTTT. Translated, it gives CAWSPRDTQYF.

The chain employs TRBV18 and TRBJ2-5; TRBD1 aligns across 7 bases. J was trimmed by 3 bases and V by 1 base; bases with no gene match: 5. CDR1 and CDR2 (germline): KGHSH, LQKENI. This CDR3 region has 15 residues. The CDR3 DNA reads TGTGCCAGCTCACCACAGGGACAGCCCAAAGAGACCCAGTACTTC. Residues: CASSPQGQPKETQYF.

The chain joins TRBV6-5 to TRBJ2-7; the D gene could be TRBD1 or TRBD2 (5 bases each). The CDR3 is made up of 14 amino acids. Germline V gene sequence: CDR1 MNHEY, CDR2 SVGAGI. V gave up 4 bases and J gave up 1 base, with 11 bases separating them. Written as DNA, the CDR3 is TGTGCCAGCAGTTGGGACCGAAGTTCCTACGAGCAGTACTTC. It is translated as CASSWDRSSYEQYF.

The chain is built from TRBV20-1 and TRBJ1-6; D is unclear. Per germline, CDR1 DFQATT and CDR2 SNEGSKA (reference sequence). The CDR3 length is 11 residues. V lost 4 bases and J lost 7, with 5 bases in between. The CDR3, as DNA: TGCAGTGCTACCGAAAATTCACCCCTCCACTTT. As protein: CSATENSPLHF.

The chain uses TRBV19 and TRBJ2-7, with a weak D call TRBD2 (6 bases). Trimming removed 2 bases from V and 3 bases from J, with 8 bases in between. The CDR3 contains 13 residues. Germline V gene sequence: CDR1 LNHDA, CDR2 SQIVND (reference sequence). CDR3 in DNA: TGTGCCAGTAGTATACAGGGAGGCTACGAGCAGTACTTC. Amino acid sequence: CASSIQGGYEQYF.

The table lists this clone with a count of one. The CDR3 DNA follows: TGTGCCAGCTCTCCTAGGGGGTCCCCCGATCAGCCCCAGCATTTT. It specifies CASSPRGSPDQPQHF. The chain joins TRBV18 to TRBJ1-5, with D possibly matching TRBD1 (6 bases). This CDR3 spans 15 amino acids. V lost 6 bases and J 5 bases, leaving 17 bases between the germline ends. The germline gives CDR1 KGHSH, CDR2 LQKENI.

V usage is TRBV15 and J usage is TRBJ2-1; D ambiguous. Germline CDR1 and CDR2: LNHNV and YYDKDF (reference sequence). This CDR3 is 12 amino acids long. V lost 0 bases, J lost 7 bases, and 4 bases lay in between. CDR3 coding DNA: TGTGCCACCAGCAGAGATCTGAATGAGCAGTTCTTC. It specifies CATSRDLNEQFF.

This chain links TRBV2 with TRBJ1-5, with TRBD1 identical over 9 bases. The CDR3 loop spans 15 amino acids. Trimming removed 9 bases from V and 0 bases from J; junction bases left unmatched: 6. From germline, CDR1 is SNHLY and CDR2 FYNNEI. The CDR3 DNA sequence: TGTGCCAGTAACAGGGGGCATCTTAGCAATCAGCCCCAGCATTTT. Translating it yields CASNRGHLSNQPQHF.

The chain joins TRBV5-6 to TRBJ1-1; TRBD1 matches 8 bases. The CDR3 length is 14 residues. Trimming removed 5 bases from V and 1 base from J; junction bases left unmatched: 4. Germline values: CDR1 SGHDT, CDR2 YYEEEE. This chain's CDR3 is CASSPGTGNTEAFF. The CDR3 nucleotides read TGTGCCAGCAGTCCCGGGACAGGGAACACTGAAGCTTTCTTT.

The chain is built from TRBV5-6 and TRBJ2-5; D is possibly TRBD1 or TRBD2 (6 bases each). Trimming took off 4 bases at V and 5 bases at J, with 21 bases between the two ends. Germline values: CDR1 SGHDT, CDR2 YYEEEE. The CDR3 loop spans 16 amino acids. DNA for the CDR3: TGTGCCAGCAGCCCTACAGGGCGGGGTTTTCACGAGACCCAGTACTTC. As protein: CASSPTGRGFHETQYF. The entire variable domain, with the rest obtained from reference TRBV5-6 and TRBJ2-5, is as follows: DAGVTQSPTHLIKTRGQQVTLRCSPKSGHDTVSWYQQALGQGPQFIFQYYEEEERQRGNFPDRFSGHQFPNYSSELNVNALLLGDSALYLCASSPTGRGFHETQYFGPGTRLLVL.

This rearrangement joins TRBV7-9 to TRBJ2-6; possibly TRBD1 or TRBD2 for D (5 bases each). The germline V and J ends were trimmed by 3 bases and 4 bases, with 13 bases remaining between them. The length of the CDR3 is 16 residues. Germline-derived CDR1 and CDR2 are SEHNR and FQNEAQ (reference sequence). The DNA of the CDR3 is TGTGCCAGCAGCTTTACTAGAGGGGACGGGGCCAACGTCCTGACTTTC. Protein sequence: CASSFTRGDGANVLTF.

The chain recombines TRBV7-6 with TRBJ2-2, with TRBD2 matching over 7 bases. V was pared by 5 bases and J by 2 bases, with 5 bases of the junction left unmatched. This CDR3 is 15 amino acids long. The V gene's germline CDR1 is SGHVS and CDR2 FNYEAQ. The CDR3, as DNA: TGTGCCAGCAGCGGGAGGGCGGGCAACACCGGGGAGCTGTTTTTT. Amino acid sequence: CASSGRAGNTGELFF.

The V call is TRBV11-2, the J call TRBJ1-5; no reliable D call. Trimming shortened V by 0 bases and J by 4 bases, and 10 bases separated the two germline ends. The CDR3 is made up of 15 amino acids. Per the germline V gene, CDR1 is SGHAT and CDR2 is FQNNGV. The CDR3 DNA reads TGTGCCAGCAGCTTAGATCCCTACGGAAATCAGCCCCAGCATTTT. This codes for CASSLDPYGNQPQHF.

CDR3 DNA sequence: TGTGCCAGCAGCCAAGCGGGGGGGACAGCTGGAAACACCATATATTTT. Its translation is CASSQAGGTAGNTIYF. V is TRBV3-1 (or the pseudogene TRBV3-2) and J is TRBJ1-3, with 7 bases lining up with TRBD1. Losses at the gene ends were 1 base for V and 2 bases for J; bases not matched to a gene: 5. The V gene's germline CDR1 is LGHDT and CDR2 YNNKEL (reference sequence). This CDR3 has 16 amino acids.

The count of this clone is one. V and J are TRBV5-1 and TRBJ1-1; D is perhaps TRBD1 (5 bases). Looked up from germline, CDR1 is SGHRS and CDR2 is YFSETQ. The CDR3 covers 15 residues. V was pared by 0 bases and J by 4 bases, with 13 bases between. The CDR3, as DNA: TGCGCCAGCAGCTTGGGGGACCAGGGAGGCACTGAAGCTTTCTTT. Its translation is CASSLGDQGGTEAFF. The full variable domain, with the rest looked up from reference TRBV5-1 and TRBJ1-1, is KAGVTQTPRYLIKTRGQQVTLSCSPISGHRSVSWYQQTPGQGLQFLFEYFSETQRNKGNFPGRFSGRQFSNSRSEMNVSTLELGDSALYLCASSLGDQGGTEAFFGQGTRLTVV.

This chain links TRBV29-1 with TRBJ2-5; 11 positions agree with TRBD2. Germline CDR1 and CDR2: SQVTM and ANQGSEA. The CDR3 is 12 residues long. V gave up 7 bases and J gave up 4 bases; unmatched junction bases: 2. CDR3 in amino acids: CSDGLAGETQYF. CDR3 nucleotides: TGCAGCGACGGACTAGCGGGAGAGACCCAGTACTTC.

This rearrangement joins TRBV5-4 to TRBJ2-2, with TRBD1 matching over 9 bases. The CDR3 covers 16 residues. The J segment lost 6 bases and the V segment lost 0 bases, leaving 6 bases of the junction unmatched. The germline V gene encodes CDR1 SGHNT and CDR2 YYREEE (reference sequence). In DNA, the CDR3 is TGTGCCAGCAGCTTGGAATGGGACAGGGAGGCCGGGGAGCTGTTTTTT. Amino acid sequence: CASSLEWDREAGELFF.

This clone was detected once. J is TRBJ1-1 and V is TRBV15; a possible D gene is TRBD1 (5 bases). V was trimmed by 3 bases and J by 4 bases, leaving 15 bases between them. The CDR3 loop spans 15 amino acids. CDR1 LNHNV and CDR2 YYDKDF come from the germline V gene (reference sequence). The CDR3 DNA reads TGTGCCACCAGCAGGTACAGGTTCCTGGTCACTGAAGCTTTCTTT. Amino acids: CATSRYRFLVTEAFF.

This clone was detected once. The J gene is TRBJ2-7, the V gene TRBV12-3 or TRBV12-4, with 9 bases that match TRBD1. Trimming at V came to 4 bases and at J to 6 bases, leaving 4 bases not matched to a gene. The CDR3 spans 13 residues. CDR3: CASSSGQGSEQYF. The DNA for the CDR3 is TGTGCCAGCAGTTCGGGACAGGGCTCCGAGCAGTACTTC.

V usage is TRBV6-5 and J usage is TRBJ1-4, with D possibly matching TRBD1 (5 bases). Germline loops: CDR1 MNHEY, CDR2 SVGAGI. The CDR3 spans 15 residues. Trimming removed 6 bases at V and 1 base at J, with 12 bases between. The CDR3 bases are TGTGCCAGCAGGGGACTTCAGGGAACTAATGAAAAACTGTTTTTT. Its translation is CASRGLQGTNEKLFF.

V is TRBV6-5 and J is TRBJ2-7; possible D gene TRBD1, 7 bases. The length of the CDR3 is 13 residues. The germline gives CDR1 MNHEY, CDR2 SVGAGI. V dropped 9 bases and J dropped 3 bases, with 15 bases sitting between them. CDR3 DNA: TGTGCCAGGCGACAGGGAGGTGTCTACGAGCAGTACTTC. Translation gives CARRQGGVYEQYF.

J is TRBJ1-2 and V is TRBV6-1; D call uncertain. V was clipped by 2 bases and J by 3 bases, with 7 bases between them. The CDR3 extends over 13 amino acids. Germline V gene lookup returns CDR1 MNHNS and CDR2 SASEGT. The CDR3 bases are TGTGCCAGCAGTGAAAGGGCAGACTATGGCTACACCTTC. Translation gives CASSERADYGYTF.